The 16 T cell receptor beta chains reported below all come from one sample, sequenced in a study of T cell responses to AZD1222 COVID-19 vaccine. Measured with immunoSEQ multiplex PCR; TCRdb has only the in-frame clones, and not every one. Here the sample spans roughly 130,000 clones, over 75% being singletons. This sample comprised peripheral blood, obtained on day 0 of MenACWY control vaccination. The receptors were sampled from an adult in good health.

The chain joins TRBV5-1 to TRBJ2-3; 7 positions match TRBD1. From germline, CDR1 is SGHRS and CDR2 YFSETQ. V lost 5 bases and J lost 4; bases outside the gene matches: 4. The CDR3 has 13 amino acids. The CDR3 sequence is CASSSQGSDTQYF. CDR3 nucleotide sequence: TGCGCCAGCAGTTCACAGGGGTCAGATACGCAGTATTTT.

This clone appeared a single time. The J gene is TRBJ1-2, the V gene TRBV11-2; D is uncertain. CDR1 SGHAT and CDR2 FQNNGV come from the germline V gene. Between the trimmed V and J ends, which lost 2 bases and 6 bases, there was a span of 16 bases. The CDR3 has 15 residues. In nucleotides, the CDR3 is TGTGCCAGCAGCTTAAACCAGTACAGAGCGGATGGCTACACCTTC. Translating gives CASSLNQYRADGYTF.

V is TRBV19 and J is TRBJ1-2; no clear D gene. The V gene's germline CDR1 is LNHDA and CDR2 SQIVND (reference sequence). V lost 5 bases, J lost 4 bases, and 8 bases lay in between. The CDR3 is 12 amino acids. The CDR3 DNA reads TGTGCCAGTAGTCTCCGGGGCTATGGCTACACCTTC. Translated: CASSLRGYGYTF.

This clone was seen once. This chain connects TRBV9 to TRBJ2-1; no clear D. Trimming left V 2 bases short and J 0 bases short, with 6 bases between. This CDR3 comprises 14 residues. Per the germline V gene, CDR1 is SGDLS and CDR2 is YYNGEE. This chain's CDR3 is CASSVGSSYNEQFF. In DNA form, the CDR3 reads TGTGCCAGCAGCGTTGGCAGCTCCTACAATGAGCAGTTCTTC.

This rearrangement joins TRBV19 to TRBJ1-2; D not certain. V lost 5 bases to trimming and J lost 8 bases, with 15 bases between them. CDR3 length equals 13 residues. Per germline, CDR1 LNHDA and CDR2 SQIVND (reference sequence). The CDR3 reads CASSLLQVRGYTF. The CDR3 nucleotides are TGTGCCAGTAGTCTGCTCCAAGTCCGCGGCTACACCTTC. Using reference TRBV19 and TRBJ1-2 for the parts outside the CDR3, the full variable domain is DGGITQSPKYLFRKEGQNVTLSCEQNLNHDAMYWYRQDPGQGLRLIYYSQIVNDFQKGDIAEGYSVSREKKESFPLTVTSAQKNPTAFYLCASSLLQVRGYTFGSGTRLTVV.

V is TRBV6-5 and J is TRBJ2-5; D call uncertain. Between the trimmed V and J ends, which lost 9 bases and 5 bases, there was a span of 16 bases. The CDR3 runs 13 residues. In germline, CDR1 is MNHEY, CDR2 SVGAGI. The DNA of the CDR3 is TGTGCCAGTAGAATGGGCGCCCGGGAGACCCAGTACTTC. Translating it yields CASRMGARETQYF.

The chain recombines TRBV11-1 with TRBJ2-4; D ambiguous. Per the germline V gene, CDR1 is SGHAT and CDR2 is FQDESV (reference sequence). The CDR3 loop spans 16 amino acids. V lost 4 bases and J 0 bases, leaving 13 bases between the germline ends. DNA for the CDR3: TGTGCCAGCAGCTCACGCGGATCTATAGCCAAAAACATTCAGTACTTC. Its protein product is CASSSRGSIAKNIQYF.

CDR3 in amino acids: CASSLGWGGSPLHF. The CDR3 DNA follows: TGTGCCAGCAGCTTAGGATGGGGGGGTTCACCCCTCCACTTT. This chain uses TRBV7-9 with TRBJ1-6; D might be TRBD1 (5 bases). The CDR3 sequence is 14 residues long. Germline CDR1 and CDR2: SEHNR and FQNEAQ (reference sequence). Trimming stripped 1 base from V and 9 bases from J, with 10 bases between.

The V and J genes are TRBV28 and TRBJ1-5, with D possibly being TRBD1 (5 bases). The germline V gene has CDR1 MDHEN and CDR2 SYDVKM. The CDR3 consists of 15 residues. V shed 5 bases and J shed 6 bases, with 17 bases lying between them. The CDR3 protein is CASSTGTEASQPQHF. The DNA of the CDR3 is TGTGCCAGCAGTACCGGGACGGAGGCCTCTCAGCCCCAGCATTTT.

This rearrangement joins TRBV5-1 to TRBJ1-1, with 7 bases lining up with TRBD1. Germline loops: CDR1 SGHRS, CDR2 YFSETQ. J was trimmed by 1 base and V by 3 bases; bases with no gene match: 3. CDR3 size: 14 residues. The CDR3: CASSSRTGNTEAFF. Here the CDR3 DNA reads TGCGCCAGCAGCTCCCGGACAGGGAACACTGAAGCTTTCTTT.

The chain carries TRBV3-1 (or the pseudogene TRBV3-2) and TRBJ2-7; 9 positions match TRBD2. CDR1 LGHDT and CDR2 YNNKEL come from the germline V gene (reference sequence). Trimming took 3 bases from V and 5 from J; bases not matched to a gene: 8. The CDR3 has 15 amino acids. The CDR3 here is CASSHYRREGDEQYF. CDR3 in DNA: TGTGCCAGCAGCCATTATCGGCGGGAGGGGGACGAGCAGTACTTC.

In regard to this clone: The same CDR3 is also encoded by other DNA sequences in this sample. The V and J genes are TRBV5-1 and TRBJ2-7; TRBD1 agrees at 9 bases. The CDR3 is 13 amino acids. Trimming at V came to 3 bases and at J to 4 bases, leaving 2 bases not matched to a gene. Germline-derived CDR1 and CDR2 are SGHRS and YFSETQ. Here the CDR3 reads CASSSGQGYEQYF. CDR3 DNA: TGCGCCAGCAGCTCGGGACAGGGTTACGAGCAGTACTTC. Looking up the rest from reference TRBV5-1 and TRBJ2-7 gives the full variable domain: KAGVTQTPRYLIKTRGQQVTLSCSPISGHRSVSWYQQTPGQGLQFLFEYFSETQRNKGNFPGRFSGRQFSNSRSEMNVSTLELGDSALYLCASSSGQGYEQYFGPGTRLTVT.

The J gene is TRBJ2-5, the V gene TRBV6-5, with 9 bases fitting TRBD2. The CDR3 extends over 14 amino acids. Germline values: CDR1 MNHEY, CDR2 SVGAGI. Losses at the gene ends were 1 base for V and 5 bases for J; bases not matched to a gene: 2. The CDR3 sequence: CASSYLAGAETQYF. CDR3 DNA sequence: TGTGCCAGCAGTTACTTAGCGGGAGCGGAGACCCAGTACTTC.

V gene TRBV27 combines with J gene TRBJ2-7; 12 nucleotides align to TRBD2. This CDR3 contains 15 residues. The germline V gene has CDR1 MNHEY and CDR2 SMNVEV (reference sequence). J lost 2 bases, V lost 6 bases, and 5 bases had no gene match. The DNA for the CDR3 is TGTGCCAGCAGCTCCCTAGCGGGAGGGGCCTACGAGCAGTACTTC. Amino acid sequence: CASSSLAGGAYEQYF.

The sample holds a few counts of this clone. The V call is TRBV7-9, the J call TRBJ2-2; D is ambiguous. Trimming left V 4 bases short and J 4 bases short, with 10 bases between. The CDR3 spans 14 residues. Germline CDR1 and CDR2: SEHNR and FQNEAQ (reference sequence). CDR3 nucleotide sequence: TGTGCCAGCAGCTCACGGCAAGGCACCGGGGAGCTGTTTTTT. Protein sequence: CASSSRQGTGELFF.

The gene calls are TRBV7-3 and TRBJ2-1, with unresolved D. Germline values: CDR1 SGHTA, CDR2 FQGTGA. The V and J ends lost 2 bases and 9 bases respectively, with 5 bases between them. This CDR3 has 11 amino acids. CDR3: CASSLGPEQFF. The CDR3 region has the DNA TGTGCCAGCAGCTTAGGACCTGAGCAGTTCTTC.